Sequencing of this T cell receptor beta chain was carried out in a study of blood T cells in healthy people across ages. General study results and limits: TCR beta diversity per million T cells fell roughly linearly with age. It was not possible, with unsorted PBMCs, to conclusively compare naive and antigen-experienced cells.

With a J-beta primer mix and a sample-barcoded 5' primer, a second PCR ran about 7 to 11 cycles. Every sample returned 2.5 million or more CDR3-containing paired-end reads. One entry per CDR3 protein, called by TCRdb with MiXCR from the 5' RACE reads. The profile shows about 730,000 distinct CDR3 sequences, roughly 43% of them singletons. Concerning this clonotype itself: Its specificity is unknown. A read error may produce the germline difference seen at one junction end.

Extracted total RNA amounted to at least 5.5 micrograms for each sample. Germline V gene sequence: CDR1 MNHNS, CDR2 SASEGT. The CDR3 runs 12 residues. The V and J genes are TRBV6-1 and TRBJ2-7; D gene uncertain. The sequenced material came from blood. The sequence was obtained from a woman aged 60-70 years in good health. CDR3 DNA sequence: TGTGCCAGCAGGGAAGCACCATACGAGCAGTACTTC. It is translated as CASREAPYEQYF.